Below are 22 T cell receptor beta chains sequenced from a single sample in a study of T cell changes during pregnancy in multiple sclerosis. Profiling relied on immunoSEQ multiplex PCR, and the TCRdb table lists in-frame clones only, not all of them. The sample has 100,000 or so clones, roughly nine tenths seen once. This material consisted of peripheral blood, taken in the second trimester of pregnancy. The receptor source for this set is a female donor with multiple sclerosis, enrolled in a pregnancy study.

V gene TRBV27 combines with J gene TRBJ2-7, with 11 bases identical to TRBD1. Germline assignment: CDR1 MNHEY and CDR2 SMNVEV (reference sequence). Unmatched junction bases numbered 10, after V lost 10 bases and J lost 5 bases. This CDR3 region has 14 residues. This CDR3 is CATRGRTGGNEQYF. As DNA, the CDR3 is TGTGCCACCCGGGGGAGGACAGGGGGCAACGAGCAGTACTTC.

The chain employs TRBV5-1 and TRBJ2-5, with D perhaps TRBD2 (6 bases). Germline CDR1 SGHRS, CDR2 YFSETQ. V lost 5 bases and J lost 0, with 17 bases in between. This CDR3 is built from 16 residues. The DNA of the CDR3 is TGCGCCAGCAGACTGGGGGGACCGCCCGACCAAGAGACCCAGTACTTC. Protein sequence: CASRLGGPPDQETQYF.

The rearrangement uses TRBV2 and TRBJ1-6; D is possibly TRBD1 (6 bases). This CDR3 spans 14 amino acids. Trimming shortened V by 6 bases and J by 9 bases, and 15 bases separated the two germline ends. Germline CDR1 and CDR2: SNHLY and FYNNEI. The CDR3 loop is CASSVGQIGSPLHF. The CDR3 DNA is TGTGCCAGCAGCGTAGGACAGATAGGTTCACCCCTCCACTTT.

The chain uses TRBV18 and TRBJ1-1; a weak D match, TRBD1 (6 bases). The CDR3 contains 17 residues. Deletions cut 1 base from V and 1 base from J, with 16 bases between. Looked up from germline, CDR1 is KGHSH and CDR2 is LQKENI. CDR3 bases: TGTGCCAGCTCACCACTCCAGGGGCGAACGTCGAACACTGAAGCTTTCTTT. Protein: CASSPLQGRTSNTEAFF.

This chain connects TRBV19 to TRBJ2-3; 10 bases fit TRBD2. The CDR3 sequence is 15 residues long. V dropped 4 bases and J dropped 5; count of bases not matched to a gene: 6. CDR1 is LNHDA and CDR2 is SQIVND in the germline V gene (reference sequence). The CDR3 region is CASSTQRGGRDTQYF. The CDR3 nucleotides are TGTGCCAGTAGTACACAGCGGGGGGGCCGAGATACGCAGTATTTT.

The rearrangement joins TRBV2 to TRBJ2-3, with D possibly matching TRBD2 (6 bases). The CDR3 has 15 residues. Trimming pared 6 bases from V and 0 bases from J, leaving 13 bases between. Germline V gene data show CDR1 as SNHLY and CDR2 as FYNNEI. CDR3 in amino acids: CASRSGSRSTDTQYF. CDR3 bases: TGTGCCAGCAGGTCCGGGAGCCGTAGCACAGATACGCAGTATTTT.

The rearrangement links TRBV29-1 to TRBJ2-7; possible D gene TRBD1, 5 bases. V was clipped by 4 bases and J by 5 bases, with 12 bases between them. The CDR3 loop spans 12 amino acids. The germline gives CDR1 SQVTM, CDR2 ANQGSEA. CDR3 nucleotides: TGCAGCGTTGGTCAGGGCGGCAACGAGCAGTACTTC. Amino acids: CSVGQGGNEQYF.

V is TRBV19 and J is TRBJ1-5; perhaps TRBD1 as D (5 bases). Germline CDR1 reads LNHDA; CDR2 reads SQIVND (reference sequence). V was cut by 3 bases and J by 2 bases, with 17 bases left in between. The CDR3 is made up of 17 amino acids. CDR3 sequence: CASSMGQTLGGNQPQHF. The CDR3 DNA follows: TGTGCCAGTAGTATGGGGCAAACTCTGGGTGGCAATCAGCCCCAGCATTTT.

CDR3 protein: CASGRANMNYGYTF. The CDR3 region has the DNA TGTGCCAGCGGGAGAGCCAACATGAACTATGGCTACACCTTC. The V call is TRBV6-5, the J call TRBJ1-2; no definite D call. Looked up from germline, CDR1 is MNHEY and CDR2 is SVGAGI. The V gene lost 8 bases and the J gene lost 2 bases, with 15 bases spanning the gap. CDR3 length: 14 residues.

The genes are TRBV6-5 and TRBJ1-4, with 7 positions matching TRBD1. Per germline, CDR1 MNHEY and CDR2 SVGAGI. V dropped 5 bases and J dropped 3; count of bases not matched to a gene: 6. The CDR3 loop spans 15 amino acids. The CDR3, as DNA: TGTGCCAGCAGTAGATGGGACAGACCTAATGAAAAACTGTTTTTT. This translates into CASSRWDRPNEKLFF.

The CDR3 coding sequence is TGTGCCAGCTCCGCCAGGGGGTATCAATGGCCCCAGCATTTT. It specifies CASSARGYQWPQHF. The chain carries TRBV6-5 and TRBJ1-5; 7 bases are shared with TRBD1. Germline lookup yields CDR1 MNHEY and CDR2 SVGAGI. CDR3 length equals 14 residues. Trimming took 8 bases from V and 9 from J; bases not matched to a gene: 13.

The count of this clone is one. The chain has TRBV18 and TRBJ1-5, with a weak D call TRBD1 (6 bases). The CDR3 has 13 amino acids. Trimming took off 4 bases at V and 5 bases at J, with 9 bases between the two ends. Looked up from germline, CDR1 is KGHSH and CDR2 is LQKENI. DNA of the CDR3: TGTGCCAGCTCACTCCCAGGGGATCAGCCCCAGCATTTT. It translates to CASSLPGDQPQHF.

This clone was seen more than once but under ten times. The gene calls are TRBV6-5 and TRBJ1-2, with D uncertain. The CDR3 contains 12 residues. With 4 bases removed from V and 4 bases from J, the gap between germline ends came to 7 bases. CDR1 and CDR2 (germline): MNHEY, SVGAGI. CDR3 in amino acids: CASSSPLYGYTF. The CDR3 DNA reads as TGTGCCAGCAGTTCCCCCCTCTATGGCTACACCTTC.

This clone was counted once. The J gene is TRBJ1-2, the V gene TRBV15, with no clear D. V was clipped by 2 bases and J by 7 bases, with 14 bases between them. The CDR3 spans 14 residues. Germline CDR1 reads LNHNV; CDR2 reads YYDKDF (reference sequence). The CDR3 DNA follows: TGTGCCACCAGCAGACCCGAGGAAACGGGTGGCTACACCTTC. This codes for CATSRPEETGGYTF.

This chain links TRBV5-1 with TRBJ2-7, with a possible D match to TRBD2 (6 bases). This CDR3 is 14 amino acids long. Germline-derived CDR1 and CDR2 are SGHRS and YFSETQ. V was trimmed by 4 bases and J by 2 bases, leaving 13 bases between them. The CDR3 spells CASSPGGPAYEQYF. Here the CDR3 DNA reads TGCGCCAGCAGCCCCGGGGGTCCAGCCTACGAGCAGTACTTC.

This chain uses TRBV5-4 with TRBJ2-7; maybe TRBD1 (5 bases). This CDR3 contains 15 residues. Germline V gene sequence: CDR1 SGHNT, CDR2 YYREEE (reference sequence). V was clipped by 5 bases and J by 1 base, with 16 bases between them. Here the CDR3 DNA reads TGTGCCAGCAGTCCAGGGATGATGGGTTCCTACGAGCAGTACTTC. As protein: CASSPGMMGSYEQYF.

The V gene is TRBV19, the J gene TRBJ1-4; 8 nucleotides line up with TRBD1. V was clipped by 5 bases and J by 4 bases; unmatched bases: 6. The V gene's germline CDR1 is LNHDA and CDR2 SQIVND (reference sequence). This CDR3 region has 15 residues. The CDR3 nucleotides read TGTGCCAGTAGTCCCTGGGACAGGAGTAATGAAAAACTGTTTTTT. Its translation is CASSPWDRSNEKLFF.

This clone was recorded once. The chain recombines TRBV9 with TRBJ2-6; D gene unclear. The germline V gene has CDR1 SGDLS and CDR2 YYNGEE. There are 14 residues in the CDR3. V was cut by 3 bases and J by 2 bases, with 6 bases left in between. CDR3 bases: TGTGCCAGCAGCGCAGAGGCTGGGGCCAACGTCCTGACTTTC. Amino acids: CASSAEAGANVLTF.

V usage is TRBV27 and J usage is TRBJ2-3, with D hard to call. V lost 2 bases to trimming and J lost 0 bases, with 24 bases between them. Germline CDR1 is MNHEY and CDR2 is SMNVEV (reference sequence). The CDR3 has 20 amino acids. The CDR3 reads CASSLRRQRSSRSSTDTQYF. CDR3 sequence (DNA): TGTGCCAGCAGTTTACGTAGGCAGCGAAGCTCCCGATCTAGCACAGATACGCAGTATTTT.

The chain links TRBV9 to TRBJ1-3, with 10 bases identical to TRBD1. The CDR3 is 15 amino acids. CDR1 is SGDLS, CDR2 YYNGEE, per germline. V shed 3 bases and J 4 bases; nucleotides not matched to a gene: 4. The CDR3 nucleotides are TGTGCCAGCAGCGGAGGGACAGGGGAAGGAAACACCATATATTTT. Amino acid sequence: CASSGGTGEGNTIYF.

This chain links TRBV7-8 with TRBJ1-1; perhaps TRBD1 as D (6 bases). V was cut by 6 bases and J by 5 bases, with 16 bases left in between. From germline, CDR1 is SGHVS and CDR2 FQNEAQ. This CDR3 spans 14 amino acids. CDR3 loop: CASSVTRGNTEAFF. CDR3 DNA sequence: TGTGCCAGCAGTGTCACCAGGGGAAATACTGAAGCTTTCTTT.

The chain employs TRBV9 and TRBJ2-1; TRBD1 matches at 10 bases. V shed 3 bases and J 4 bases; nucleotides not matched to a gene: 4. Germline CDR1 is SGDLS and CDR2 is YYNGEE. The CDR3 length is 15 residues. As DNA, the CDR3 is TGTGCCAGCAGCGCCCGGGACAGGGGATACAATGAGCAGTTCTTC. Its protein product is CASSARDRGYNEQFF. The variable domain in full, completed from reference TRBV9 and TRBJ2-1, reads DSGVTQTPKHLITATGQRVTLRCSPRSGDLSVYWYQQSLDQGLQFLIQYYNGEERAKGNILERFSAQQFPDLHSELNLSSLELGDSALYFCASSARDRGYNEQFFGPGTRLTVL.